One and the same sample provided the 19 T cell receptor beta chains below, sequenced in a study of blood T cell repertoires in COVID-19. Sequencing used immunoSEQ multiplex PCR; TCRdb keeps in-frame clones, though not all of them. In the table there are some 260,000 clones, approximately 82% of which are singletons. Sequenced sample: peripheral blood. The receptors come from a woman aged 80 or over with active or convalescent COVID-19.

J is TRBJ1-6 and V is TRBV3-1 (or the pseudogene TRBV3-2), with TRBD1 as a possible D gene (5 bases). Germline loops: CDR1 LGHDT, CDR2 YNNKEL (reference sequence). Trimming shortened V by 2 bases and J by 3 bases, and 11 bases separated the two germline ends. The CDR3 consists of 16 residues. The CDR3 nucleotides are TGTGCCAGCAGCCAAAAGGGGACTCACTATAATTCACCCCTCCACTTT. As protein: CASSQKGTHYNSPLHF.

This chain connects TRBV4-2 to TRBJ1-4, with 7 positions matching TRBD1. This CDR3 comprises 18 residues. Trimming took 1 base from V and 5 from J; bases not matched to a gene: 13. Germline CDR1 is LGHNA and CDR2 is YNFKEQ. The CDR3 loop reads CASSQGIIGSGGNEKLFF. The CDR3 DNA is TGTGCCAGCAGCCAAGGAATCATTGGGTCAGGGGGAAATGAAAAACTGTTTTTT.

This chain connects TRBV5-4 to TRBJ2-5, with unresolved D. Germline V gene data show CDR1 as SGHNT and CDR2 as YYREEE (reference sequence). Trimming stripped 0 bases from V and 2 bases from J, with 8 bases between. The CDR3 covers 14 residues. The CDR3 DNA reads TGTGCCAGCAGCTTGGTGGCCAAGCAAGAGACCCAGTACTTC. It is translated as CASSLVAKQETQYF.

V gene TRBV5-1 combines with J gene TRBJ1-6; possibly TRBD1 for D (6 bases). V dropped 0 bases and J dropped 14 bases, with 18 bases sitting between them. Germline V lookup: CDR1 SGHRS, CDR2 YFSETQ. The CDR3 covers 15 residues. The CDR3 reads CASSLASGASFSLHF. The CDR3 DNA reads as TGCGCCAGCAGCTTGGCTTCAGGGGCCTCCTTTTCCCTCCACTTT. The whole variable domain, filled in from reference TRBV5-1 and TRBJ1-6, reads KAGVTQTPRYLIKTRGQQVTLSCSPISGHRSVSWYQQTPGQGLQFLFEYFSETQRNKGNFPGRFSGRQFSNSRSEMNVSTLELGDSALYLCASSLASGASFSLHFGNGTRLTVT.

The J gene is TRBJ1-2, the V gene TRBV29-1, with a tentative D call TRBD1 (5 bases). Germline V gives CDR1 SQVTM, CDR2 ANQGSEA. The CDR3 spans 12 residues. V dropped 4 bases and J dropped 2 bases, with 8 bases sitting between them. DNA of the CDR3: TGCAGCGTTGGGCCAGGGAACTATGGCTACACCTTC. Translated, it gives CSVGPGNYGYTF. Full variable domain (outside the CDR3, taken from reference TRBV29-1 and TRBJ1-2): SAVISQKPSRDICQRGTSLTIQCQVDSQVTMMFWYRQQPGQSLTLIATANQGSEATYESGFVIDKFPISRPNLTFSTLTVSNMSPEDSSIYLCSVGPGNYGYTFGSGTRLTVV.

This chain uses TRBV30 with TRBJ1-5; 8 bases fit TRBD1. There are 14 residues in the CDR3. Germline lookup yields CDR1 GTSNPN and CDR2 SVGIG (reference sequence). V lost 5 bases and J lost 7; bases outside the gene matches: 10. CDR3 DNA sequence: TGTGCCTGGCAAACCGGACAGGGCGGACAGCCCCAGCATTTT. Translating it yields CAWQTGQGGQPQHF. Full variable domain (outside the CDR3, taken from reference TRBV30 and TRBJ1-5): SQTIHQWPATLVQPVGSPLSLECTVEGTSNPNLYWYRQAAGRGLQLLFYSVGIGQISSEVPQNLSASRPQDRQFILSSKKLLLSDSGFYLCAWQTGQGGQPQHFGDGTRLSIL.

This chain joins TRBV7-2 and TRBJ2-1; 13 bases are shared with TRBD2. Germline V gene lookup returns CDR1 SGHTA and CDR2 FQGNSA. There are 15 residues in the CDR3. J was trimmed by 8 bases and V by 6 bases; bases with no gene match: 7. CDR3 sequence (DNA): TGTGCCAGCAGACCTCGGACTAGCGGGAGTTATGAGCAGTTCTTC. Translation: CASRPRTSGSYEQFF.

J is TRBJ1-6 and V is TRBV3-1 (or the pseudogene TRBV3-2); 8 bases align to TRBD1. The V gene's germline CDR1 is LGHDT and CDR2 YNNKEL (reference sequence). The CDR3 is made up of 18 amino acids. The ends lost 6 bases at V and 7 bases at J; junction bases unmatched: 17. The CDR3 nucleotides read TGTGCCAGCAGAAAATTCAGACAGGGGTTCATGGAGAATTCACCCCTCCACTTT. Residues: CASRKFRQGFMENSPLHF.

V usage is TRBV12-3 or TRBV12-4 and J usage is TRBJ2-5; unclear D gene. CDR3 size: 11 residues. V lost 6 bases and J lost 2, with 4 bases in between. Here the CDR3 reads CASSLQETQYF. The CDR3 DNA reads as TGTGCCAGCAGCCTTCAAGAGACCCAGTACTTC.

This chain connects TRBV28 to TRBJ1-4, with 11 bases fitting TRBD1. This CDR3 is built from 14 residues. Germline CDR1 reads MDHEN; CDR2 reads SYDVKM. The J segment lost 10 bases and the V segment lost 6 bases, leaving 7 bases of the junction unmatched. CDR3 coding DNA: TGTGCCAGCAGCTTGGGACAGGGGGGAGGAAAACTGTTTTTT. Protein: CASSLGQGGGKLFF.

The chain combines TRBV5-4 with TRBJ1-2, with D perhaps matching TRBD1 (6 bases). Germline assignment: CDR1 SGHNT and CDR2 YYREEE (reference sequence). The CDR3 loop spans 17 amino acids. V was cut by 4 bases and J by 5 bases, with 24 bases left in between. CDR3 nucleotides: TGTGCCAGCAGCGTGAAAACCAGGGGACCCAGGGGATATGGCTACACCTTC. Its translation is CASSVKTRGPRGYGYTF.

The chain combines TRBV19 with TRBJ1-2; 8 nucleotides align to TRBD1. This CDR3 has 14 amino acids. Losses at the gene ends were 6 bases for V and 7 bases for J; bases not matched to a gene: 10. In germline, CDR1 is LNHDA, CDR2 SQIVND (reference sequence). The CDR3 region is CASRTGELLGGYTF. The CDR3 DNA is TGTGCCAGTAGGACAGGGGAATTGCTGGGTGGCTACACCTTC.

This clone was seen a handful of times. V usage is TRBV25-1 and J usage is TRBJ1-2, with TRBD1 as a possible D gene (6 bases). The CDR3 contains 16 residues. The germline gives CDR1 MGHDK, CDR2 SYGVNS. V lost 6 bases to trimming and J lost 8 bases, with 25 bases between them. The CDR3 coding sequence is TGTGCCAGCAGCCAAACAGGGATTTACCCCCCGGGCGGCTACACCTTC. Translated, it gives CASSQTGIYPPGGYTF.

V usage is TRBV30 and J usage is TRBJ1-2; TRBD1 aligns across 9 bases. The V gene end was trimmed by 2 bases and the J gene end by 2 bases; junction bases not matched to a gene: 3. The length of the CDR3 is 14 residues. Germline CDR1 and CDR2: GTSNPN and SVGIG (reference sequence). CDR3 amino acids: CAWSTGTGNYGYTF. In DNA form, the CDR3 reads TGTGCCTGGAGTACCGGGACAGGGAACTATGGCTACACCTTC.

This chain links TRBV5-6 with TRBJ2-1; 8 bases are a match to TRBD1. This CDR3 has 14 amino acids. Germline loops: CDR1 SGHDT, CDR2 YYEEEE. V was clipped by 3 bases and J by 4 bases; unmatched bases: 3. CDR3 bases: TGTGCCAGCAGCTACCGGGACAGGTACAATGAGCAGTTCTTC. Protein product: CASSYRDRYNEQFF.

The chain is built from TRBV3-1 (or the pseudogene TRBV3-2) and TRBJ2-2, with a weak D call TRBD2 (5 bases). The CDR3 length is 16 residues. V was shortened by 5 bases and J by 1 base, with 14 bases between the two germline ends. The V gene's germline CDR1 is LGHDT and CDR2 YNNKEL (reference sequence). CDR3 region: CASSYRRGRNTGELFF. The DNA of the CDR3 is TGTGCCAGCAGCTACCGGCGAGGGAGGAACACCGGGGAGCTGTTTTTT.

This chain uses TRBV28 with TRBJ1-2, with 7 bases identical to TRBD1. Germline CDR1 is MDHEN and CDR2 is SYDVKM. The CDR3 contains 14 residues. V lost 2 bases and J lost 4; bases outside the gene matches: 4. The CDR3 DNA reads TGTGCCAGCAGTTTACCAGGGGGGAGCTATGGCTACACCTTC. Protein product: CASSLPGGSYGYTF.

For the CDR3, the DNA is TGTGCCTGGAGTGTTTGGGGGCCCACAGATACGCAGTATTTT. This codes for CAWSVWGPTDTQYF. V and J are TRBV30 and TRBJ2-3; D is possibly TRBD1 (6 bases). Germline V CDR1 and CDR2: GTSNPN, SVGIG (reference sequence). V lost 0 bases and J 2 bases, leaving 9 bases between the germline ends. CDR3 length: 14 residues. The full variable domain, in which reference TRBV30 and TRBJ2-3 provide the parts outside the CDR3, is SQTIHQWPATLVQPVGSPLSLECTVEGTSNPNLYWYRQAAGRGLQLLFYSVGIGQISSEVPQNLSASRPQDRQFILSSKKLLLSDSGFYLCAWSVWGPTDTQYFGPGTRLTVL.

This chain connects TRBV2 to TRBJ1-2, with D perhaps TRBD1 (6 bases). The V gene lost 4 bases and the J gene lost 8 bases, with 17 bases spanning the gap. This CDR3 region has 14 residues. CDR1 is SNHLY, CDR2 FYNNEI, per germline. The CDR3 here is CASSVENRAGGYTF. CDR3 in DNA: TGTGCCAGCAGTGTTGAAAACAGGGCTGGCGGCTACACCTTC.